Shown below are 16 T cell receptor beta chains from a single sample sequenced in a study of neurological immune-mediated disorders (dated by TCRdb to about 2019). The library relied on 5' RACE. Data came from an Illumina HiSeq 2500. The public reads were run again by TCRdb, first through fastp at Q25 and then through MiXCR, and only productive beta chains were kept. Identical CDR3 proteins give one entry, which carries the most common genes and DNA. The sample contains about 60,000 distinct CDR3 sequences, roughly 3.5% of them found a single time. Less than 2.5% of the sample belongs to the ten largest clones. The sequenced sample was PBMCs. The receptor set was obtained from a woman aged 45-60 years with multiple sclerosis.

This clonotype came up many times. The V and J genes are TRBV29-1 and TRBJ2-4, with D perhaps TRBD1 (6 bases). Germline loops: CDR1 SQVTM, CDR2 ANQGSEA. The CDR3 spans 12 residues. The V end was cut by 7 bases, the J end by 4 bases, with 11 bases between. This chain's CDR3 is CSAMDSKNIQYF. In DNA, the CDR3 is TGCAGCGCCATGGACAGTAAAAACATTCAGTACTTC.

Many counts were recorded for this clonotype. This chain uses TRBV2 with TRBJ2-7, with D perhaps matching TRBD1 or TRBD2 (6 bases each). The CDR3 covers 15 residues. From germline, CDR1 is SNHLY and CDR2 FYNNEI. Deletions cut 5 bases from V and 0 bases from J, with 14 bases between. CDR3 in DNA: TGTGCCAGCAGTCCGTTGGGGGGCAACTCCTACGAGCAGTACTTC. The encoded protein is CASSPLGGNSYEQYF.

The sample holds many counts of this clonotype. This sequence joins TRBV7-8 and TRBJ2-2; D might be TRBD2 (5 bases). The V end lost 0 bases, the J end lost 5 bases, and 7 bases lay between the germline ends. The germline gives CDR1 SGHVS, CDR2 FQNEAQ. The CDR3 length is 14 residues. This CDR3 is CASSLAEVTGELFF. CDR3 nucleotide sequence: TGTGCCAGCAGCTTAGCGGAGGTGACCGGGGAGCTGTTTTTT.

In this sample, this clonotype turned up many times. This chain uses TRBV29-1 with TRBJ2-1; 7 nucleotides line up with TRBD2. The germline V gene has CDR1 SQVTM and CDR2 ANQGSEA. The CDR3 spans 12 residues. V lost 2 bases to trimming and J lost 8 bases; unmatched junction nucleotides: 3. CDR3 sequence (DNA): TGCAGCGTTGAATCGGGGGGTGATGAGCAGTTCTTC. Translating gives CSVESGGDEQFF.

This clonotype was seen many times. The chain has TRBV27 and TRBJ1-1, with D maybe TRBD1 (5 bases). This CDR3 comprises 14 residues. Trimming took 4 bases from V and 4 from J, leaving 13 bases between them. CDR1 MNHEY and CDR2 SMNVEV come from the germline V gene (reference sequence). The CDR3 bases are TGTGCCAGCAGTTCCTTTCTAGGGGTCACTGAAGCTTTCTTT. Its protein is CASSSFLGVTEAFF.

This clonotype was seen many times. The V gene is TRBV10-3, the J gene TRBJ2-3; TRBD2 aligns across 8 bases. This CDR3 has 13 amino acids. Germline V gives CDR1 ENHRY, CDR2 SYGVKD. After removal of 10 bases from V and 5 bases from J, the junction contained 8 bases not matched to a gene. CDR3 in amino acids: CATGAGARDTQYF. Here the CDR3 DNA reads TGTGCCACCGGAGCGGGAGCAAGAGATACGCAGTATTTT.

This clonotype was counted a few times. V usage is TRBV18 and J usage is TRBJ1-1; D is possibly TRBD1 (5 bases). Germline lookup yields CDR1 KGHSH and CDR2 LQKENI. The CDR3 has 15 residues. Trimming removed 0 bases from V and 4 bases from J, with 12 bases in between. The CDR3 protein is CASSPPTGVVTEAFF. Written as DNA, the CDR3 is TGTGCCAGCTCACCACCGACGGGGGTGGTCACTGAAGCTTTCTTT.

The table lists this clonotype with a few counts. V usage is TRBV7-2 and J usage is TRBJ1-6; D remains ambiguous. V gave up 1 base and J gave up 8 bases, with 12 bases separating them. The CDR3 is 15 residues long. The germline V gene encodes CDR1 SGHTA and CDR2 FQGNSA. The CDR3 DNA reads as TGTGCCAGCAGCTTAGGTGGGGAGGCGTATTCACCCCTCCACTTT. Translated: CASSLGGEAYSPLHF.

This clonotype was seen a few times. The chain employs TRBV7-9 and TRBJ2-3, with D perhaps matching TRBD2 (7 bases). CDR3 length equals 14 residues. The germline gives CDR1 SEHNR, CDR2 FQNEAQ (reference sequence). Trimming pared 6 bases from V and 4 bases from J, leaving 14 bases between. CDR3 nucleotides: TGTGCCAGCAGTAGGAGGGGGGGAGCAGATACGCAGTATTTT. It yields the protein CASSRRGGADTQYF.

This clonotype was detected many times. The chain links TRBV7-2 to TRBJ1-1, with unresolved D. The CDR3 is 13 residues long. With 4 bases removed from V and 2 bases from J, the gap between germline ends came to 8 bases. The germline CDR1 and CDR2 sequences are SGHTA and FQGNSA. CDR3 nucleotide sequence: TGTGCCAGCAGCTCCCCCTTTAACACTGAAGCTTTCTTT. Its translation is CASSSPFNTEAFF.

This clonotype was observed a handful of times. The chain uses TRBV6-6 and TRBJ2-1, with 10 bases that match TRBD1. V shed 5 bases, J shed 6 bases, and the junction held 13 bases outside the gene matches. Germline V gives CDR1 MNHNY, CDR2 SVGAGI (reference sequence). The CDR3 length is 17 residues. The CDR3 sequence is CASSIDRGRLEVNEQFF. The DNA for the CDR3 is TGTGCCAGCAGTATCGACAGGGGGCGATTGGAAGTCAATGAGCAGTTCTTC.

The chain recombines TRBV4-1 with TRBJ2-5; 9 bases match TRBD1. The CDR3 spans 17 residues. Germline values: CDR1 MGHRA, CDR2 YSYEKL. Losses at the gene ends were 3 bases for V and 2 bases for J; bases not matched to a gene: 10. The DNA of the CDR3 is TGCGCCAGCAGCCAGTATTTCGGACAGGGGCTTCAAGAGACCCAGTACTTC. Translation: CASSQYFGQGLQETQYF.

This clonotype was seen ten or more times. The J gene is TRBJ2-1, the V gene TRBV20-1, with a possible D match to TRBD2 (6 bases). V lost 3 bases, J lost 3 bases, and 12 bases lay in between. This CDR3 is 14 amino acids long. Germline loops: CDR1 DFQATT, CDR2 SNEGSKA (reference sequence). CDR3 protein: CSASEGGHYNEQFF. The CDR3 DNA reads TGCAGTGCTAGTGAGGGAGGACACTACAATGAGCAGTTCTTC.

For this clonotype: At one end, the junction sequence differs from germline, possibly due to a read error. The chain has TRBV7-8 and TRBJ1-5; possibly TRBD1 for D (6 bases). The CDR3 sequence is 16 residues long. Germline CDR1 and CDR2: SGHVS and FQNEAQ. This CDR3 is CASSLAVRGGNQPQNF. The CDR3 DNA sequence: TGTGCCAGCAGCTTAGCGGTCAGGGGAGGAAATCAGCCCCAGAATTTT.

This clonotype was found many times. The genes are TRBV24-1 and TRBJ1-2, with D tentatively TRBD1 (6 bases). Germline assignment: CDR1 KGHDR and CDR2 SFDVKD. The CDR3 totals 12 residues. V was clipped by 5 bases and J by 5 bases, with 8 bases between them. The DNA of the CDR3 is TGTGCCACCAGTGGTCAGGGGTATGGCTACACCTTC. It encodes CATSGQGYGYTF.

This clonotype was seen repeatedly, ten times or more. The chain uses TRBV4-3 and TRBJ1-2; 9 bases line up with TRBD1. With V trimmed by 3 bases and J by 6 bases, 2 bases remained unmatched. Germline loops: CDR1 LGHNA, CDR2 YSLEER. The CDR3 has 13 amino acids. The CDR3 nucleotides read TGCGCCAGCAGCCAGTGGACAGGGGATGGCTACACCTTC. Translation: CASSQWTGDGYTF.